The present T cell receptor beta chain was sequenced within a study of blood T cell repertoires in COVID-19. Study at large: Some COVID-19 samples were acute and others convalescent; all came from the United States, Italy and Spain. In each case, the material was cDNA or gDNA derived from T cells, B-cell-depleted T cells, or PBMCs.

This CDR3 contains 14 residues. V lost 8 bases to trimming and J lost 1 base, with 12 bases between them. CDR1 and CDR2 from the germline V gene are MGHRA and YSYEKL. Original data processing: Reference gene primers were amplified, and this amplification served to estimate nucleated cell counts. Using immunoSEQ multiplex PCR, the repertoire was profiled, and TCRdb retains in-frame clones only, with some absent. V and J calls and clone size are given by that table; D and trimming were obtained from the DNA. The sample has about 140,000 clones, around four fifths seen once. The genes are TRBV4-1 and TRBJ1-5; tentative D call: TRBD1 (5 bases). The receptor was isolated from a human donor in a cohort sampled during active COVID-19. The sequencing input was peripheral blood. As DNA, the CDR3 is TGCGCCAGCGCAGACAGATTGAGCAATCAGCCCCAGCATTTT. The encoded protein is CASADRLSNQPQHF.